The 30 T cell receptor beta chains in this list originate from one sample, sequenced in a study of CXCR3-negative and CXCR3-positive naive CD8 T cells. Via 5' RACE with UMI labels, TRB cDNA libraries were prepared. TCRdb reworked the 5' RACE reads into one entry per CDR3 protein, no DNA. The sample's table shows some 130,000 distinct CDR3 sequences. Study findings and constraints: The study found more hydrophobic TRB CDR3s in CXCR3-positive naive cells than in CXCR3-negative naive cells.

Their target antigens are unknown. What was sequenced was naive CXCR3+ CD8+ T cells from blood. Subset in this sample: CD45RO-CCR7+CD27+CD95- naive CD8+ T cells expressing CXCR3 (TNR3+). The receptor source for this set is a human donor in good health. Some clones in this sample may be carry-over from other donors' samples.

V gene TRBV5-6 combines with J gene TRBJ1-1; with no DNA, the TCRdb D assignment of TRBD1 cannot be verified. There are 15 residues in the CDR3. Germline V lookup: CDR1 SGHDT, CDR2 YYEEEE. CDR3 residues: CASSTPGQGYTEAFF.

The chain uses TRBV12-3 or TRBV12-4 and TRBJ1-1; TCRdb picks TRBD1, but there is no DNA to check that call. The CDR3 is 13 residues long. The CDR3: CASKGGLAPEAFF.

The genes are TRBV12-3 or TRBV12-4 and TRBJ2-7. CDR3 length: 12 amino acids. CDR3: CASSSGHYEQYF.

This chain uses TRBV4-2 with TRBJ2-3; no DNA is available, so the TRBD2 call from TCRdb remains unchecked. The CDR3 has 18 residues. CDR1 is LGHNA and CDR2 is YNFKEQ in the germline V gene. The CDR3 is CASSQDVAGGPSTDTQYF.

The chain recombines TRBV2 with TRBJ1-2; the TCRdb D gene call, TRBD1, has no DNA to confirm it. The CDR3 has 14 residues. CDR1 and CDR2 (germline): SNHLY, FYNNEI. The CDR3 sequence is CASETTGGDYGYTF.

CDR3 in amino acids: CASSTQLVSGNTIYF. The chain couples TRBV6-5 to TRBJ1-3. CDR3 size: 15 residues. Per the germline V gene, CDR1 is MNHEY and CDR2 is SVGAGI.

V usage is TRBV18 and J usage is TRBJ2-1. The germline CDR1 and CDR2 sequences are KGHSH and LQKENI. The CDR3 length is 16 residues. CDR3 region: CASSPIEGHAYNEQFF.

This sequence joins TRBV5-5 and TRBJ2-2; TCRdb lists TRBD2, though no DNA is available to test this call. The CDR3 loop spans 17 amino acids. Germline loops: CDR1 SGHKS, CDR2 YYEKEE (reference sequence). CDR3 protein: CASSILSSGGAPGELFF.

The chain joins TRBV13 to TRBJ2-2; TCRdb designates TRBD1, a call that cannot be tested without DNA. CDR3 length: 15 residues. Looked up from germline, CDR1 is PRHDT and CDR2 is FYEKMQ (reference sequence). The CDR3 loop reads CASSQDQGGTGELFF.

Here the CDR3 reads CASSLAGGASYNEQFF. The chain links TRBV28 to TRBJ2-1; checking the TCRdb D call of TRBD1 is not possible without DNA. The CDR3 is made up of 16 amino acids. Germline V gene sequence: CDR1 MDHEN, CDR2 SYDVKM.

The V call is TRBV3-1, the J call TRBJ2-7. This CDR3 has 14 residues. The germline CDR1 and CDR2 sequences are LGHDT and YNNKEL (reference sequence). CDR3 residues: CASSEDRLRDEQYF.

The chain couples TRBV10-3 to TRBJ2-5; TCRdb outputs TRBD1, but without DNA this stays unchecked. The CDR3 has 15 amino acids. CDR1 and CDR2 from the germline V gene are ENHRY and SYGVKD. The chain's CDR3 is CAISDPGQIQETQYF.

This sequence joins TRBV11-3 and TRBJ2-1; TCRdb's D call of TRBD1 is untestable without DNA. Germline loops: CDR1 SGHNT, CDR2 YENEEA. This CDR3 spans 17 amino acids. CDR3 protein: CASSPEAPGDGNNEQFF.

The gene calls are TRBV6-2 or TRBV6-3 and TRBJ1-2; with no DNA, the TCRdb D assignment of TRBD1 cannot be verified. Germline loops: CDR1 MNHEY, CDR2 SVGEGT. The CDR3 extends over 16 amino acids. CDR3 amino acids: CASSSSGTANSYGYTF.

The rearrangement joins TRBV13 to TRBJ2-1; with no DNA, the TCRdb D assignment of TRBD1 cannot be verified. Germline assignment: CDR1 PRHDT and CDR2 FYEKMQ (reference sequence). The CDR3 contains 18 residues. This CDR3 reads CASSSRSEADSPWSEQFF.

The rearrangement uses TRBV29-1 and TRBJ2-2; the D call of TRBD1 rests on TCRdb alone, since no DNA is present to check it. The CDR3 runs to 15 residues. CDR1 is SQVTM, CDR2 ANQGSEA, per germline. CDR3 amino acids: CSVEGGTWNTGELFF.

The chain is built from TRBV7-9 and TRBJ1-2; TCRdb returns TRBD1, unconfirmable since there is no DNA. The V gene's germline CDR1 is SEHNR and CDR2 FQNEAQ (reference sequence). The CDR3 spans 13 residues. This CDR3 is CASSRDGIYGYTF.

The CDR3: CASSPSPGRSVTEAFF. The J gene is TRBJ1-1, the V gene TRBV18; TCRdb picks TRBD1, but there is no DNA to check that call. This CDR3 has 16 residues. CDR1 is KGHSH, CDR2 LQKENI, per germline.

The chain uses TRBV7-7 and TRBJ2-3; lacking DNA, the TRBD2 call made by TCRdb goes unchecked. This CDR3 is built from 15 residues. Germline CDR1 SSHAT, CDR2 FNYEAQ (reference sequence). CDR3 region: CASSVGTSGTDTQYF. Using reference TRBV7-7 and TRBJ2-3 for the parts outside the CDR3, the full variable domain is GAGVSQSPRYKVTKRGQDVTLRCDPISSHATLYWYQQALGQGPEFLTYFNYEAQPDKSGLPSDRFSAERPEGSISTLTIQRTEQRDSAMYRCASSVGTSGTDTQYFGPGTRLTVL.

The chain joins TRBV29-1 to TRBJ2-3; TCRdb selects TRBD1, and the lack of DNA leaves this call unchecked. Looked up from germline, CDR1 is SQVTM and CDR2 is ANQGSEA. The CDR3 totals 14 residues. CDR3 sequence reads: CSVVRQGAGDTQYF.

This rearrangement joins TRBV4-1 to TRBJ2-1; TCRdb's D gene call, TRBD2, goes unchecked for lack of DNA. This CDR3 has 16 amino acids. CDR1 and CDR2 (germline): MGHRA, YSYEKL. CDR3: CASSRTSGTSYNEQFF.

The V gene is TRBV5-1, the J gene TRBJ2-3; without DNA, the TCRdb call of TRBD1 cannot be checked. Looked up from germline, CDR1 is SGHRS and CDR2 is YFSETQ. The CDR3 runs to 14 residues. CDR3 loop: CASSFRGGPDTQYF. Full variable domain (rest looked up from reference TRBV5-1 and TRBJ2-3): KAGVTQTPRYLIKTRGQQVTLSCSPISGHRSVSWYQQTPGQGLQFLFEYFSETQRNKGNFPGRFSGRQFSNSRSEMNVSTLELGDSALYLCASSFRGGPDTQYFGPGTRLTVL.

The chain uses TRBV19 and TRBJ2-1; TCRdb returns TRBD1, unconfirmable since there is no DNA. The CDR3 extends over 14 amino acids. CDR1 is LNHDA and CDR2 is SQIVND in the germline V gene (reference sequence). The chain's CDR3 is CASSIRADYNEQFF.

V and J are TRBV28 and TRBJ1-5. CDR1 and CDR2 (germline): MDHEN, SYDVKM. The CDR3 totals 12 residues. The CDR3 protein is CASRLMNQPQHF.

This chain links TRBV20-1 with TRBJ2-2; TCRdb reports TRBD1, a call that lacks DNA to check it against. Germline loops: CDR1 DFQATT, CDR2 SNEGSKA (reference sequence). The CDR3 is 15 amino acids. Here the CDR3 reads CSARDGTGGTGELFF.

V and J are TRBV28 and TRBJ2-7; TCRdb lists TRBD2, though no DNA is available to test this call. The CDR3 is made up of 15 amino acids. CDR1 and CDR2 from the germline V gene are MDHEN and SYDVKM. The CDR3 protein is CASSSPWTSGYEQYF.

The chain joins TRBV20-1 to TRBJ2-5; lacking DNA, the TRBD2 call made by TCRdb goes unchecked. CDR3 length equals 17 residues. The germline CDR1 and CDR2 sequences are DFQATT and SNEGSKA (reference sequence). This CDR3 is CSARDLAGAGSQETQYF.

The gene calls are TRBV28 and TRBJ1-2; TCRdb designates TRBD1, a call that cannot be tested without DNA. CDR1 is MDHEN and CDR2 is SYDVKM in the germline V gene. The CDR3 spans 13 residues. The CDR3 loop is CASSFRGGYGYTF.

The chain uses TRBV6-5 and TRBJ2-6. The CDR3 is 17 amino acids. Germline CDR1 and CDR2: MNHEY and SVGAGI. This CDR3 reads CASSYSVESSGANVLTF.

The V call is TRBV20-1, the J call TRBJ2-5; TCRdb's D call, TRBD1, is unchecked because there is no DNA. The CDR3 has 13 amino acids. Germline CDR1 DFQATT, CDR2 SNEGSKA (reference sequence). The CDR3 is CSANRLLQETQYF.